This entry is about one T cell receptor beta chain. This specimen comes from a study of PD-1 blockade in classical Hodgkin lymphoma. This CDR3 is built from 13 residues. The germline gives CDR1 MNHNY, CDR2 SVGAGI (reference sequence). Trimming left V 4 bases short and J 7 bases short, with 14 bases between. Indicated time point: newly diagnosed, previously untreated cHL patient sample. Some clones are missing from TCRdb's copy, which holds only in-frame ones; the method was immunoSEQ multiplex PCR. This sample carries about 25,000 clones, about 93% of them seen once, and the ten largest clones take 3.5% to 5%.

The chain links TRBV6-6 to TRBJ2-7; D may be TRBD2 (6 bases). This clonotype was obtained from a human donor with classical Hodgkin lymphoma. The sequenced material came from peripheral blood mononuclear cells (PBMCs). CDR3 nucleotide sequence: TGTGCCAGCAGTTTTGGCAGGGCGGGAGAGCAGTACTTC. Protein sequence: CASSFGRAGEQYF.